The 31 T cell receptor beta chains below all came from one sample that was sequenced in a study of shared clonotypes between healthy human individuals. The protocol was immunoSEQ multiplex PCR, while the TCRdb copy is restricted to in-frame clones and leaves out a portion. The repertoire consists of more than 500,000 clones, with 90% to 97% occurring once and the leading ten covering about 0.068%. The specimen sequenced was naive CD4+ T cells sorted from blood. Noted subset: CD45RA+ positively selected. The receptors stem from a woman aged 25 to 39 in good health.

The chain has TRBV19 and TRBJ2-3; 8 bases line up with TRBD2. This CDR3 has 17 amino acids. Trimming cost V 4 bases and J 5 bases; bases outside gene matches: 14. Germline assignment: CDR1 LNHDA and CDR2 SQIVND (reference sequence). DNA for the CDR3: TGTGCCAGTAGTACGTCATCGGGACTAGGAGGAGGAGATACGCAGTATTTT. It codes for CASSTSSGLGGGDTQYF. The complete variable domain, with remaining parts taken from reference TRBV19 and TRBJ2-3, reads DGGITQSPKYLFRKEGQNVTLSCEQNLNHDAMYWYRQDPGQGLRLIYYSQIVNDFQKGDIAEGYSVSREKKESFPLTVTSAQKNPTAFYLCASSTSSGLGGGDTQYFGPGTRLTVL.

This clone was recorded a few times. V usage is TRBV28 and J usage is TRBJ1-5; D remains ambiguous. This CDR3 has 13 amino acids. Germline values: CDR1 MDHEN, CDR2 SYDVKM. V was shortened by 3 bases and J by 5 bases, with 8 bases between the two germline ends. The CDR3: CASSFLGDQPQHF. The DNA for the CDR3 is TGTGCCAGCAGTTTTCTGGGAGATCAGCCCCAGCATTTT.

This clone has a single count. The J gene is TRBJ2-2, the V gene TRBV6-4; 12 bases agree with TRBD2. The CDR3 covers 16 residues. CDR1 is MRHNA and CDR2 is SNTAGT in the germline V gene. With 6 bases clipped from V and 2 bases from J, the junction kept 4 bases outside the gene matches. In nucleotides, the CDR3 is TGTGCCAGCAGGAAGACTAGCGGGAGTAACACCGGGGAGCTGTTTTTT. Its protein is CASRKTSGSNTGELFF.

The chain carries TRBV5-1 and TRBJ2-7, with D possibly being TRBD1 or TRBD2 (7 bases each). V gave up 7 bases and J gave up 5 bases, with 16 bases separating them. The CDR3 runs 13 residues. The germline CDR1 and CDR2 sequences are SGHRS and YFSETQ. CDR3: CASRRQGGDEQYF. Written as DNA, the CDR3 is TGCGCCAGCCGTCGACAGGGAGGGGACGAGCAGTACTTC.

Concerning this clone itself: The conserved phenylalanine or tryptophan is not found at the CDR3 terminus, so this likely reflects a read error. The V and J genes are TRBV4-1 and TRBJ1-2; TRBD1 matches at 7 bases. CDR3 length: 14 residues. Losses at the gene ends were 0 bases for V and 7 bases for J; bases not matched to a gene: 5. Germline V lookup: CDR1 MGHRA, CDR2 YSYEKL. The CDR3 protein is CASSQDKGASGYTL. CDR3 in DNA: TGCGCCAGCAGCCAAGATAAGGGGGCTTCTGGCTACACCCTC.

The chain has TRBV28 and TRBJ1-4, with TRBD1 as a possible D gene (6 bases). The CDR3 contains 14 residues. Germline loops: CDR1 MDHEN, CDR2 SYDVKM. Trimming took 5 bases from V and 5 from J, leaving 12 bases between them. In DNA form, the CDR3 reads TGTGCCAGCAGTCTCCAGGGGAGGAATGAAAAACTGTTTTTT. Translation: CASSLQGRNEKLFF.

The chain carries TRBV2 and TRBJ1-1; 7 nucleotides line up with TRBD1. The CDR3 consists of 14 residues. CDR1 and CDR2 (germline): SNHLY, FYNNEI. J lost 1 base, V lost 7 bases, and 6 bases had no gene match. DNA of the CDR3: TGTGCCAGCACCGAGCGACAGGGGAACACTGAAGCTTTCTTT. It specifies CASTERQGNTEAFF.

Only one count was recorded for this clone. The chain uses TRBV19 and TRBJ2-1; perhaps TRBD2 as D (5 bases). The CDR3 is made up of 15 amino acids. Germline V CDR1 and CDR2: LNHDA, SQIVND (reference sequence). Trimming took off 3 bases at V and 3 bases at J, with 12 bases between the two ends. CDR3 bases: TGTGCCAGTAGTATTGCCCTAGCAAACTACAATGAGCAGTTCTTC. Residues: CASSIALANYNEQFF. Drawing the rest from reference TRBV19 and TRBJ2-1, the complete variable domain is DGGITQSPKYLFRKEGQNVTLSCEQNLNHDAMYWYRQDPGQGLRLIYYSQIVNDFQKGDIAEGYSVSREKKESFPLTVTSAQKNPTAFYLCASSIALANYNEQFFGPGTRLTVL.

For the CDR3, the DNA is TGTGCCAGCAGCCAAACAGGGTCCGGGGCCAACGTCCTGACTTTC. The encoded protein is CASSQTGSGANVLTF. The chain joins TRBV14 to TRBJ2-6; D is possibly TRBD1 (6 bases). The germline V gene has CDR1 SGHDN and CDR2 FVKESK. CDR3 size: 15 residues. The V and J ends lost 2 bases and 4 bases respectively, with 9 bases between them.

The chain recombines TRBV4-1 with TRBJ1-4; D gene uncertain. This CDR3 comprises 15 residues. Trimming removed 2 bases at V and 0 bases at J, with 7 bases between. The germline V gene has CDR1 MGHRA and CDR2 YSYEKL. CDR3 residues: CASSQIPTTNEKLFF. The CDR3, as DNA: TGCGCCAGCAGCCAAATTCCTACAACTAATGAAAAACTGTTTTTT.

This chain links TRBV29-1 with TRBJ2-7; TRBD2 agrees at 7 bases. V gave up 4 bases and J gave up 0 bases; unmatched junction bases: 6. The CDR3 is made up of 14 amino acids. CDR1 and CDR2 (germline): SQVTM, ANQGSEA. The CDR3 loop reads CSVVAGVGSYEQYF. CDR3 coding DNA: TGCAGCGTTGTGGCGGGGGTTGGCTCCTACGAGCAGTACTTC.

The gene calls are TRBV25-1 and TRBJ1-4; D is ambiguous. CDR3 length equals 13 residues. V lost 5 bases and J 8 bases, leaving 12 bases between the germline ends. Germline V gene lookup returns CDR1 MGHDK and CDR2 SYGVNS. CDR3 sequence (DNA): TGTGCCAGCAGTAAACAACTAAGGGAAAAACTGTTTTTT. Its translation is CASSKQLREKLFF.

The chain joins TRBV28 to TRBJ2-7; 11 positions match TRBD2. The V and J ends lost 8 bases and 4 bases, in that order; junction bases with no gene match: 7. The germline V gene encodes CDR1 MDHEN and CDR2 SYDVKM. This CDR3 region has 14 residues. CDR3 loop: CASGRLAGLYEQYF. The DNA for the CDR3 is TGTGCCAGCGGTCGACTAGCGGGGTTGTACGAGCAGTACTTC.

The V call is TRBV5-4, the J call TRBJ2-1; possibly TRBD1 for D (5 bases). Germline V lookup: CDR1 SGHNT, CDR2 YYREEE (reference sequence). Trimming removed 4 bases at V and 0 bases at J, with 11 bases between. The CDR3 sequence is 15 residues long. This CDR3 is CASSADRSSYNEQFF. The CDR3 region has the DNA TGTGCCAGCAGCGCTGACAGAAGCTCCTACAATGAGCAGTTCTTC.

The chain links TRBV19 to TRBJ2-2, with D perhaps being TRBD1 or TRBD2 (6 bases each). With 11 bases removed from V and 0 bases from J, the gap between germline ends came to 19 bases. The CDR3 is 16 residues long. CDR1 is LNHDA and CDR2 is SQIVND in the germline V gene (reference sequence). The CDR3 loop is CAAGEEWGTNTGELFF. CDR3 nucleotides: TGTGCCGCAGGGGAGGAATGGGGAACGAACACCGGGGAGCTGTTTTTT.

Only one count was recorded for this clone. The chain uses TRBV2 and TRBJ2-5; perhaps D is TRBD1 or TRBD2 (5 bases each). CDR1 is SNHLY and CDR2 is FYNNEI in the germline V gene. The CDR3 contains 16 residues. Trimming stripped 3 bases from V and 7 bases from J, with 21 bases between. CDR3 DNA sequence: TGTGCCAGCAGTGACGAGTCACCCGGGACCCAGGGGACCCAGTACTTC. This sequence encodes CASSDESPGTQGTQYF. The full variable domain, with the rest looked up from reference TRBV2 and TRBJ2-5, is EPEVTQTPSHQVTQMGQEVILRCVPISNHLYFYWYRQILGQKVEFLVSFYNNEISEKSEIFDDQFSVERPDGSNFTLKIRSTKLEDSAMYFCASSDESPGTQGTQYFGPGTRLLVL.

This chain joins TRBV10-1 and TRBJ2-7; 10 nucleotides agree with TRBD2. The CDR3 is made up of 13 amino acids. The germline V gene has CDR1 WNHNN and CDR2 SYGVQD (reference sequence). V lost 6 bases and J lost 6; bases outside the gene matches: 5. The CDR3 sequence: CASSPGLASEQYF. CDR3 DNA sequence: TGCGCCAGCAGCCCGGGACTAGCGAGCGAGCAGTACTTC.

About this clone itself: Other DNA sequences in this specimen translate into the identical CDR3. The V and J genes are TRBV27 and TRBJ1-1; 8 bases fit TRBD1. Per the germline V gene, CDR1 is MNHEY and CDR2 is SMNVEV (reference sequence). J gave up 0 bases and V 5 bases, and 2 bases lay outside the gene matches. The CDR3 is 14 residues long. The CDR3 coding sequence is TGTGCCAGCAGTCCGGACAGGGTGAACACTGAAGCTTTCTTT. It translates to CASSPDRVNTEAFF.

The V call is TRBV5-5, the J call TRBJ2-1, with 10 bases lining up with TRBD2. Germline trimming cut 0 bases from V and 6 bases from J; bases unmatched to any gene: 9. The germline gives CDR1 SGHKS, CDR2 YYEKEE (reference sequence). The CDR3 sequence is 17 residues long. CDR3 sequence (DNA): TGTGCCAGCAGCTTGGTGAGTCTAGCGGGAGTTTTCAATGAGCAGTTCTTC. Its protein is CASSLVSLAGVFNEQFF.

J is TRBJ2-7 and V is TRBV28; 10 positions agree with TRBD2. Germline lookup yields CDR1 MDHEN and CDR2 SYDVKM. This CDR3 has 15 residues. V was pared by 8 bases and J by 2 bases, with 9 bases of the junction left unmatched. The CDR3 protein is CASCRLAGVTYEQYF. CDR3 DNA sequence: TGTGCCAGCTGCCGGCTAGCGGGGGTCACCTACGAGCAGTACTTC.

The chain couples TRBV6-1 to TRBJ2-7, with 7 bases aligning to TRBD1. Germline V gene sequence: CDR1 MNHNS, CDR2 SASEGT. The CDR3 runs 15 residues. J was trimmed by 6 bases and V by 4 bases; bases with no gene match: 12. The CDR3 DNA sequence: TGTGCCAGCAGTGGGAAGGGGGCGCGGTCTGCCGAGCAGTACTTC. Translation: CASSGKGARSAEQYF.

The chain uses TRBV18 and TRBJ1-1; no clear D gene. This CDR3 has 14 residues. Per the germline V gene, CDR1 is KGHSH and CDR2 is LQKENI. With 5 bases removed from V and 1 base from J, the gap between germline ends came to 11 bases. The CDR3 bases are TGTGCCAGCTCAGCGGAGGGCCAGAACACTGAAGCTTTCTTT. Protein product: CASSAEGQNTEAFF.

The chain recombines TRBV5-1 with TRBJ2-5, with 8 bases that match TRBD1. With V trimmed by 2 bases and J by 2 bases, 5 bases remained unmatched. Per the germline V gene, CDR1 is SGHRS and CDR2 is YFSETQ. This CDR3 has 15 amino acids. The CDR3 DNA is TGCGCCAGCAGCTTTGGGACAGGAGGTCAAGAGACCCAGTACTTC. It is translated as CASSFGTGGQETQYF. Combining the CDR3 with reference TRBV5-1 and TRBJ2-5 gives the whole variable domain KAGVTQTPRYLIKTRGQQVTLSCSPISGHRSVSWYQQTPGQGLQFLFEYFSETQRNKGNFPGRFSGRQFSNSRSEMNVSTLELGDSALYLCASSFGTGGQETQYFGPGTRLLVL.

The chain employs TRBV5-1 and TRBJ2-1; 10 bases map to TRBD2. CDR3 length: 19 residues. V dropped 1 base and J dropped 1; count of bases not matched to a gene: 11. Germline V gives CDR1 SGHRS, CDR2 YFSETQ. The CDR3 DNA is TGCGCCAGCAGCTTGAGTCTAGCGGGAGATCTAGGGTCCTACAATGAGCAGTTCTTC. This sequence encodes CASSLSLAGDLGSYNEQFF.

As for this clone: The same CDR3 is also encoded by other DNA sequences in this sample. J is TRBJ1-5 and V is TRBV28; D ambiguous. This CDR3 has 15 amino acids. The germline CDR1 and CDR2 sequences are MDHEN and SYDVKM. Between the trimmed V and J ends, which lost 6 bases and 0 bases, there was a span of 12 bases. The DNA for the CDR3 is TGTGCCAGCAGCCTCGGGAGCCATAGCAATCAGCCCCAGCATTTT. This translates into CASSLGSHSNQPQHF.

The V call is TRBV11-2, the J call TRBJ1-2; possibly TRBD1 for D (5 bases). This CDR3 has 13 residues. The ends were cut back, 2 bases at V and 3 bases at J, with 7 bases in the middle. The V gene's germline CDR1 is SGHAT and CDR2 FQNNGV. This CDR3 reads CASSLQGDYGYTF. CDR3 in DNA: TGTGCCAGCAGCTTACAAGGGGACTATGGCTACACCTTC.

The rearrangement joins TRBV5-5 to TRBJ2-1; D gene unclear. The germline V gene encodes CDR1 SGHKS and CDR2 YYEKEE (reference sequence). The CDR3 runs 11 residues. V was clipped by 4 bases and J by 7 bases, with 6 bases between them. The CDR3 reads CASSVGNEQFF. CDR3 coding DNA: TGTGCCAGCAGCGTTGGGAATGAGCAGTTCTTC.

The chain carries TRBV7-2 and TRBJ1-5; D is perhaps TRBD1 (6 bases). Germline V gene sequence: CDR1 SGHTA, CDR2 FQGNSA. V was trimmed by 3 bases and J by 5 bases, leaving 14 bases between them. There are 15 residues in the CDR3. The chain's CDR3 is CASSLDSGAYQPQHF. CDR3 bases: TGTGCCAGCAGCTTGGATTCGGGGGCTTATCAGCCCCAGCATTTT.

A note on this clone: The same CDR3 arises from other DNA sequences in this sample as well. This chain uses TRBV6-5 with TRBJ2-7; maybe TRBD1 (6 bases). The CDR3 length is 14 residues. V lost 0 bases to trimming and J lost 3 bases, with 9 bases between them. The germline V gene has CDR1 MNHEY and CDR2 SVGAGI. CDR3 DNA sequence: TGTGCCAGCAGTTACTCGACAGGAGGCTACGAGCAGTACTTC. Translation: CASSYSTGGYEQYF.

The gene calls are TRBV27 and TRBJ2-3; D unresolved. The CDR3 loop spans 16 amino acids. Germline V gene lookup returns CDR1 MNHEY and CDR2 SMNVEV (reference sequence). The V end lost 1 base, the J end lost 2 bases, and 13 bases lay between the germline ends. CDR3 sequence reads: CASSLFKDGSTDTQYF. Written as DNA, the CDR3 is TGTGCCAGCAGTTTATTCAAGGACGGCTCCACAGATACGCAGTATTTT.

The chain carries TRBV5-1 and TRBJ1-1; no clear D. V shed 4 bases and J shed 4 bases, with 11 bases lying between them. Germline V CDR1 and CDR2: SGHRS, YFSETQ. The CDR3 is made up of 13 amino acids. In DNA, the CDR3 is TGCGCCAGCAGCCGGACGGGTGGCACTGAAGCTTTCTTT. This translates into CASSRTGGTEAFF.